A selection of T cell receptor beta chains follows, all from one sample in a study of beta chain features in type 1 diabetes. Method: immunoSEQ multiplex PCR; TCRdb's copy keeps in-frame clones and lacks some. The sample lists under 850,000 clones; roughly an eighth were seen once. What was sequenced was naive CD4+ T cells from blood. These TCRs come from a man younger than 35 with type 1 diabetes. CDR3s include the opening cysteine and the closing phenylalanine or tryptophan. Fields, in order: V gene, J gene, D gene, clone size, CDR3 protein, CDR3 DNA. D genes are given only for firm matches. A clone size is listed for some rows: how often the clone was seen (once, few, many), or a class if it is expanded.

TRBV2,TRBJ1-5,-,-,CASTQGRGHERPQHF,TGTGCCAGCACCCAAGGGAGGGGACACGAACGACCCCAGCATTTT
TRBV19,TRBJ1-5,-,-,CASSPSKGMSNQPQHF,TGTGCCAGTAGCCCCTCCAAGGGCATGAGCAATCAGCCCCAGCATTTT
TRBV6-5,TRBJ1-6,-,-,CASSVGHSPLHF,TGTGCCAGCAGTGTCGGGCATTCACCCCTCCACTTT
TRBV28,TRBJ1-2,-,few,CASSFGIGGPLLSGYTF,TGTGCCAGCAGTTTTGGGATCGGGGGGCCACTATTGTCAGGCTACACCTTC
TRBV7-2,TRBJ2-1,-,few,CASSLVGSEQFF,TGTGCCAGCAGCTTAGTAGGGTCCGAGCAGTTCTTC
TRBV5-4,TRBJ2-7,TRBD2,-,CASSHRTSGALLSSYEQYF,TGTGCCAGCAGCCATCGGACTAGCGGGGCGCTTCTATCCTCCTACGAGCAGTACTTC
TRBV14,TRBJ1-2,-,-,CASSLWRGANTNYGYTF,TGTGCCAGCAGCCTTTGGAGGGGGGCCAACACGAACTATGGCTACACCTTC
TRBV5-4,TRBJ1-2,TRBD1,few,CASSLTSRTGYFDYGYTF,TGTGCCAGCAGCTTGACTTCCCGGACAGGGTATTTTGACTATGGCTACACCTTC
TRBV10-2,TRBJ1-1,-,few,CASSEKGMVTEAFF,TGCGCCAGCAGTGAGAAGGGGATGGTAACTGAAGCTTTCTTT
TRBV6-1,TRBJ2-3,-,few,CASSEATGTDTQYF,TGTGCCAGCAGTGAAGCCACCGGCACAGATACGCAGTATTTT
TRBV7-9,TRBJ2-2,-,few,CASIRTVNTGELFF,TGTGCCAGCATCCGGACGGTGAACACCGGGGAGCTGTTTTTT
TRBV10-3,TRBJ1-2,-,-,CAISESIGRGVYGYTF,TGTGCCATCAGTGAGTCGATTGGTCGGGGCGTCTATGGCTACACCTTC
TRBV14,TRBJ1-2,-,-,CASSQLVDDRNYGYTF,TGTGCCAGCAGCCAACTCGTTGATGACAGAAACTATGGCTACACCTTC
TRBV10-3,TRBJ2-2,-,few,CAISLNTGELFF,TGTGCCATCAGCCTTAACACCGGGGAGCTGTTTTTT
TRBV6-5,TRBJ1-4,TRBD1,-,CASSDRVLVEKLFF,TGTGCCAGCAGTGACAGGGTATTAGTCGAAAAACTGTTTTTT
TRBV19,TRBJ2-1,TRBD2,-,CASSLLAGGLYEQFF,TGTGCCAGTAGTTTACTAGCGGGGGGTCTCTATGAGCAGTTCTTC
TRBV29-1,TRBJ2-6,-,-,CSAILGLHSGANVLTF,TGCAGCGCCATACTGGGACTCCACTCTGGGGCCAACGTCCTGACTTTC
TRBV5-1,TRBJ2-1,TRBD1,few,CASGDSSYNEQFF,TGCGCCAGTGGGGACAGCTCCTACAATGAGCAGTTCTTC